Sequencing of this T cell receptor beta chain was carried out in a study of T cells in Graves' hyperthyroidism and ophthalmopathy. Study results and limitations: Most clonotypes expanded in the thyroid (above 0.001) were also present in blood.

Germline V gene lookup returns CDR1 SEHNR and CDR2 FQNEAQ (reference sequence). Trimming removed 4 bases at V and 9 bases at J, with 13 bases between. CDR3 length: 13 amino acids. Researchers amplified the TCR beta CDR3 regions from RNA transcripts. The primer set for the first-round RT-PCR of the TCR CDR3 was HTBI. TCRdb called the multiplex PCR reads again in MiXCR, with one record for every CDR3 protein. The repertoire includes approximately 350,000 distinct CDR3 sequences, roughly 15% of them detected once, and approximately 20% sits in the top ten. Pregnant or lactating patients were excluded, as were those with uncontrolled infection or other autoimmune disease. This clonotype was counted at least ten times. Its antigen is not identified.

The genes are TRBV7-9 and TRBJ2-1; unclear D gene. The material sequenced was blood. This TCR was recovered from a woman aged 55-69 years with Graves' ophthalmopathy. The CDR3 spells CASSSQLGPEQFF. CDR3 coding DNA: TGTGCCAGCAGCTCCCAGTTGGGTCCTGAGCAGTTCTTC. Variable domain in full (rest from reference TRBV7-9 and TRBJ2-1): DTGVSQNPRHKITKRGQNVTFRCDPISEHNRLYWYRQTLGQGPEFLTYFQNEAQLEKSRLLSDRFSAERPKGSFSTLEIQRTEQGDSAMYLCASSSQLGPEQFFGPGTRLTVL.